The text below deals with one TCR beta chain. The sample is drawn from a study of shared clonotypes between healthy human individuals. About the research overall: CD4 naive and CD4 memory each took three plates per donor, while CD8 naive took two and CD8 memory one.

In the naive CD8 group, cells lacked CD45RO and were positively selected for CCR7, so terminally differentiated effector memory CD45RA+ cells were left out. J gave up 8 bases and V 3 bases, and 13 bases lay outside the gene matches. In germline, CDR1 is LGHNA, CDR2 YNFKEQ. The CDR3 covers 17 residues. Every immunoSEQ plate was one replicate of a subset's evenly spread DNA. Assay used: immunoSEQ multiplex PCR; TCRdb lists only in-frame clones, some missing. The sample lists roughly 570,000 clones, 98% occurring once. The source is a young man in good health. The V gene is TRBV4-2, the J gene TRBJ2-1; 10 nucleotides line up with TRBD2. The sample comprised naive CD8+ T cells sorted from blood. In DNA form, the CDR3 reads TGTGCCAGCAGCCATGACCCAGCGGGAGGGCGCCGCGATGAGCAGTTCTTC. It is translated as CASSHDPAGGRRDEQFF.